The source of this T cell receptor (beta chain) is a study of blood T cells in healthy people across ages. In the study overall: Per two T cells, template switching captured roughly one barcoded beta molecule.

Concerning this clonotype: This may arise from a read error, as a much more abundant clone is one base away.

The CDR3 extends over 17 amino acids. The V end lost 2 bases, the J end lost 0 bases, and 18 bases lay between the germline ends. Germline CDR1 SGHRS, CDR2 YFSETQ. A minimum of 7 million PBMCs was isolated per sample. Together with a sample-barcoded 5' primer, a J-beta primer mix was included in a second PCR lasting about 6 to 11 cycles. TCRdb redid the calling of the 5' RACE reads with MiXCR, one entry per CDR3 protein. The repertoire holds 700,000 to 800,000 distinct CDR3 sequences, with 43% as singletons. The chain recombines TRBV5-1 with TRBJ2-7; a possible D gene is TRBD2 (6 bases). The source material was blood. The TCR was taken from a woman aged 55-75 years in good health. The DNA for the CDR3 is TGCGCCAGCAGCTTACTACCCACGGGACTGGGCTCCTACGAGCAGTACTTC. Translated, it gives CASSLLPTGLGSYEQYF.